This T cell receptor (beta chain) comes out of a study of blood T cell repertoires in COVID-19. The CDR3 is 14 residues long. CDR1 LNHDA and CDR2 SQIVND come from the germline V gene (reference sequence). Trimming took off 8 bases at V and 5 bases at J, with 15 bases between the two ends. The data were produced by immunoSEQ multiplex PCR, yet TCRdb's version contains in-frame clones alone and is incomplete. Of about 54,000 clones listed, roughly 85% were seen once; the top ten hold around 5.2%. The material sequenced was peripheral blood. The chain uses TRBV19 and TRBJ1-4; tentative D call: TRBD1 (6 bases). The sequence was obtained from a human donor in a cohort sampled during active COVID-19. The CDR3 DNA reads as TGTGCCAGTCACCGTGGGGGCGCAAATGAAAAACTGTTTTTT. This encodes CASHRGGANEKLFF. Based on the CDR3 plus reference TRBV19 and TRBJ1-4, the full variable domain is DGGITQSPKYLFRKEGQNVTLSCEQNLNHDAMYWYRQDPGQGLRLIYYSQIVNDFQKGDIAEGYSVSREKKESFPLTVTSAQKNPTAFYLCASHRGGANEKLFFGSGTQLSVL.